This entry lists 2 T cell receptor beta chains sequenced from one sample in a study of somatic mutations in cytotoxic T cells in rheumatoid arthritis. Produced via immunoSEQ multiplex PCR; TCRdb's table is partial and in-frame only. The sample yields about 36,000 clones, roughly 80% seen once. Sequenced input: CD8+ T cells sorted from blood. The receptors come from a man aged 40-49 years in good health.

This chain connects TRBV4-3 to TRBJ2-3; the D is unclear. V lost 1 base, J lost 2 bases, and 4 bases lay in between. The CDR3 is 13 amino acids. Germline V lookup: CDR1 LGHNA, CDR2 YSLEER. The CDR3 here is CASSQAVTDTQYF. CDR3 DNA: TGCGCCAGCAGCCAAGCGGTCACAGATACGCAGTATTTT.

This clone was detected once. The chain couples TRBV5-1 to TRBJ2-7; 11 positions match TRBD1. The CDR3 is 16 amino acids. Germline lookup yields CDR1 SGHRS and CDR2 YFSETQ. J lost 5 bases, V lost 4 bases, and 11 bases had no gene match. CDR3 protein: CASSAEGQGDADEQYF. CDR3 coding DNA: TGCGCCAGCAGCGCCGAGGGACAGGGGGACGCGGACGAGCAGTACTTC.